This T cell receptor (beta chain) came from a study of cytomegalovirus exposure and HLA in healthy donors. Study-level results: What TCR beta sequences reportedly achieved was accurate prediction of HLA-A and HLA-B alleles in most subjects.

Of note for this clone: Its antigen remains unknown.

CDR1 and CDR2 from the germline V gene are MNHNS and SASEGT. This CDR3 region has 15 residues. V was clipped by 5 bases and J by 2 bases; unmatched bases: 9. Primers included in the PCR were 60 Vbeta and 13 Jbeta primers. The data were produced by immunoSEQ multiplex PCR, yet TCRdb's version contains in-frame clones alone and is incomplete. In the table there are approximately 44,000 clones, around 87% of which are singletons. Sequencing was carried out using PBMCs. The V gene is TRBV6-1, the J gene TRBJ2-7, with 7 nucleotides matching TRBD1. This clonotype was obtained from a woman aged 35 to 49 in good health and CMV-seropositive. The CDR3 here is CASSSQGLGAYEQYF. The CDR3 nucleotides are TGTGCCAGCAGTTCACAGGGGCTTGGGGCCTACGAGCAGTACTTC.